This T cell receptor beta chain emerged from a study of glioma-infiltrating T cells. For this clonotype: Its antigen is currently unknown. This may be a read error: a much more frequent sequence differs by one nucleotide.

Study-level results: CDR3 overlap between tissue and blood was very small. Non-neoplastic patients had below-expected tissue-blood divergence, while all gliomas exceeded expectation.

Amplification of TCR alpha and beta CDR3 regions from RNA used iRepertoire nested multiplex PCR. One-step reverse transcription and amplification started from approximately 100-400 ng of tissue mRNA or PBMC total RNA. TCRdb recomputed calls from the multiplex PCR reads with MiXCR, one row per CDR3 protein. This table has around 190,000 distinct CDR3 sequences, about 47% appearing once. The CDR3 sequence is 16 residues long. CDR1 and CDR2 from the germline V gene are SGHTA and FQGNSA. This chain joins TRBV7-2 and TRBJ2-3, with TRBD2 identical over 11 bases. Sequenced material: glioma tissue, nonneoplastic brain tissue, or PBMCs (not recorded which). The clonotype comes from a human donor with low-grade glioma or glioblastoma, undergoing nonglioma brain surgery, or in good health (not recorded which). CDR3 in amino acids: CASSSRTSGYTDTKYF. For the CDR3, the DNA is TGTGCCAGCAGCTCCCGGACTAGCGGGTACACAGATACGAAGTATTTT.